These 18 T cell receptor beta chains share one sample of origin, sequenced in a study of circulating tumor DNA in untreated peripheral T-cell lymphoma. Clones were read by immunoSEQ multiplex PCR, and TCRdb kept only the in-frame ones, dropping some. The sample has 7,000 or so clones, roughly 80% seen once. Sequencing was carried out using tumor tissue. These receptors came from a human donor with peripheral T-cell lymphoma.

The V call is TRBV6-8, the J call TRBJ2-7, with TRBD2 as a possible D gene (5 bases). V lost 2 bases to trimming and J lost 2 bases, with 10 bases between them. Per the germline V gene, CDR1 is MNHGY and CDR2 is SAAAGT. The CDR3 totals 14 residues. The CDR3 DNA is TGTGCCAGCAGTTACCTTGCGGGTCCCTACGAGCAGTACTTC. It specifies CASSYLAGPYEQYF.

V usage is TRBV30 and J usage is TRBJ1-2; 7 positions agree with TRBD1. The germline V gene has CDR1 GTSNPN and CDR2 SVGIG (reference sequence). This CDR3 has 14 residues. V was clipped by 3 bases and J by 4 bases; unmatched bases: 8. This chain's CDR3 is CAWRSQGGSYGYTF. The DNA of the CDR3 is TGTGCCTGGAGATCGCAGGGGGGCAGCTATGGCTACACCTTC.

The chain couples TRBV5-1 to TRBJ2-6; 9 bases agree with TRBD1. The germline V gene has CDR1 SGHRS and CDR2 YFSETQ. This CDR3 is 15 amino acids long. V lost 1 base and J lost 12; bases outside the gene matches: 8. The chain's CDR3 is CASSLSGQGLIVLTF. CDR3 bases: TGCGCCAGCAGCTTGAGTGGACAGGGGTTAATCGTCCTGACTTTC.

As DNA, the CDR3 is TGTGCCAGTATCAGGACAGGAGCAAGCAATCAGCCCCAGCATTTT. It yields the protein CASIRTGASNQPQHF. V is TRBV19 and J is TRBJ1-5; 7 bases line up with TRBD1. The CDR3 extends over 15 amino acids. Germline V CDR1 and CDR2: LNHDA, SQIVND (reference sequence). V was clipped by 7 bases and J by 1 base; unmatched bases: 7.

This rearrangement joins TRBV19 to TRBJ2-7; D is unresolved. CDR3 length: 14 amino acids. Germline V lookup: CDR1 LNHDA, CDR2 SQIVND (reference sequence). V was shortened by 1 base and J by 2 bases, with 9 bases between the two germline ends. CDR3 sequence reads: CASSIGEWAYEQYF. CDR3 sequence (DNA): TGTGCCAGTAGTATAGGCGAATGGGCCTACGAGCAGTACTTC.

The V and J genes are TRBV6-7 and TRBJ1-3; D is unresolved. TRBV6-7 is an ORF; its function is uncertain. V was shortened by 6 bases and J by 5 bases, with 11 bases between the two germline ends. This CDR3 region has 13 residues. CDR3: CASSRDFRNTIYF. Here the CDR3 DNA reads TGTGCCAGCAGCCGGGATTTCAGAAACACCATATATTTT.

This chain joins TRBV30 and TRBJ1-4, with 7 nucleotides matching TRBD1. This CDR3 has 16 residues. Trimming at V came to 6 bases and at J to 2 bases, leaving 12 bases not matched to a gene. The germline V gene encodes CDR1 GTSNPN and CDR2 SVGIG (reference sequence). The CDR3 region has the DNA TGTGCCTGCCGAGACAGGGAAACCAAGACTAATGAAAAACTGTTTTTT. Translation gives CACRDRETKTNEKLFF.

J is TRBJ2-7 and V is TRBV10-2, with 7 bases lining up with TRBD1. V dropped 5 bases and J dropped 3; count of bases not matched to a gene: 4. CDR1 is WSHSY, CDR2 SAAADI, per germline. The CDR3 length is 13 residues. In DNA form, the CDR3 reads TGCGCCAGCAGTATGGGACAGAACTACGAGCAGTACTTC. It encodes CASSMGQNYEQYF.

The chain couples TRBV28 to TRBJ2-5, with a possible D match to TRBD1 (6 bases). With 3 bases removed from V and 3 bases from J, the gap between germline ends came to 17 bases. Germline V CDR1 and CDR2: MDHEN, SYDVKM. The CDR3 loop spans 16 amino acids. CDR3 DNA sequence: TGTGCCAGCAGTTTTTTTGGATCAGGGGACAAAGAGACCCAGTACTTC. This sequence encodes CASSFFGSGDKETQYF.

The chain has TRBV6-8 and TRBJ2-1; D unresolved. V lost 5 bases, J lost 8 bases, and 10 bases lay in between. This CDR3 is built from 12 residues. CDR1 and CDR2 (germline): MNHGY, SAAAGT. The CDR3 sequence is CASSVSSDEQFF. CDR3 nucleotide sequence: TGTGCCAGCAGTGTATCCAGCGATGAGCAGTTCTTC.

The chain is built from TRBV19 and TRBJ1-4, with TRBD1 matching 10 bases. This CDR3 has 15 residues. Germline-derived CDR1 and CDR2 are LNHDA and SQIVND (reference sequence). After removal of 7 bases from V and 9 bases from J, the junction contained 11 bases not matched to a gene. CDR3 in DNA: TGTGCCAGTACCCCGCCGGGACAGGGGATGAAAAAACTGTTTTTT. It translates to CASTPPGQGMKKLFF.

The rearrangement joins TRBV15 to TRBJ2-2; TRBD2 agrees at 12 bases. The CDR3 is made up of 17 amino acids. The germline gives CDR1 LNHNV, CDR2 YYDKDF (reference sequence). V lost 3 bases and J lost 8; bases outside the gene matches: 10. The CDR3 is CATSRPHFGTSGGELFF. CDR3 bases: TGTGCCACCAGCAGGCCTCATTTTGGGACTAGCGGGGGGGAGCTGTTTTTT. Drawing the rest from reference TRBV15 and TRBJ2-2, the complete variable domain is DAMVIQNPRYQVTQFGKPVTLSCSQTLNHNVMYWYQQKSSQAPKLLFHYYDKDFNNEADTPDNFQSRRPNTSFCFLDIRSPGLGDTAMYLCATSRPHFGTSGGELFFGEGSRLTVL.

Only one count was recorded for this clone. The rearrangement joins TRBV10-2 to TRBJ2-6; 9 nucleotides match TRBD1. Per the germline V gene, CDR1 is WSHSY and CDR2 is SAAADI. V lost 6 bases and J lost 1; bases outside the gene matches: 10. The CDR3 is 18 amino acids. The CDR3 loop reads CASRPRTGEGSGANVLTF. The CDR3 DNA reads as TGCGCCAGCAGACCGAGGACAGGGGAAGGTTCTGGGGCCAACGTCCTGACTTTC.

The V and J genes are TRBV18 and TRBJ2-2, with D possibly being TRBD1 (6 bases). Trimming stripped 2 bases from V and 3 bases from J, with 19 bases between. Germline-derived CDR1 and CDR2 are KGHSH and LQKENI. The CDR3 covers 18 residues. This CDR3 reads CASSPTLRTAVDTGELFF. CDR3 nucleotides: TGTGCCAGCTCACCAACACTTAGGACAGCTGTGGACACCGGGGAGCTGTTTTTT.

The count of this clone is one. The chain uses TRBV11-3 and TRBJ2-7; weak D call: TRBD1 (6 bases). This CDR3 is built from 15 residues. Trimming took off 5 bases at V and 4 bases at J, with 18 bases between the two ends. Germline assignment: CDR1 SGHNT and CDR2 YENEEA. CDR3: CASSNRARFTYEQYF. CDR3 nucleotides: TGTGCCAGCAGCAACAGGGCTAGGTTTACGTACGAGCAGTACTTC.

The chain couples TRBV6-8 to TRBJ2-7, with 12 bases fitting TRBD2. The CDR3 sequence is 15 residues long. Germline V gives CDR1 MNHGY, CDR2 SAAAGT. The J segment lost 1 base and the V segment lost 6 bases, leaving 4 bases of the junction unmatched. CDR3 in amino acids: CASRRGLAGSYEQYF. Here the CDR3 DNA reads TGTGCCAGCAGACGAGGACTAGCGGGGTCCTACGAGCAGTACTTC.

This clone came up a few times. The chain combines TRBV19 with TRBJ2-7, with a weak D call TRBD1 (6 bases). V was clipped by 11 bases and J by 0 bases, with 20 bases between them. The CDR3 contains 15 residues. Germline CDR1 is LNHDA and CDR2 is SQIVND (reference sequence). CDR3 coding DNA: TGTGCCGGTCACGCCGAAAAAGGGGGCTCCTACGAGCAGTACTTC. Translation gives CAGHAEKGGSYEQYF.

This chain links TRBV11-3 with TRBJ2-5, with a tentative D call TRBD2 (7 bases). The CDR3 has 19 amino acids. The V end lost 5 bases, the J end lost 1 base, and 26 bases lay between the germline ends. Germline assignment: CDR1 SGHNT and CDR2 YENEEA. The CDR3 protein is CASSRVNGGGDGGQETQYF. The CDR3 bases are TGTGCCAGCAGCCGGGTGAATGGCGGGGGCGACGGCGGCCAAGAGACCCAGTACTTC.